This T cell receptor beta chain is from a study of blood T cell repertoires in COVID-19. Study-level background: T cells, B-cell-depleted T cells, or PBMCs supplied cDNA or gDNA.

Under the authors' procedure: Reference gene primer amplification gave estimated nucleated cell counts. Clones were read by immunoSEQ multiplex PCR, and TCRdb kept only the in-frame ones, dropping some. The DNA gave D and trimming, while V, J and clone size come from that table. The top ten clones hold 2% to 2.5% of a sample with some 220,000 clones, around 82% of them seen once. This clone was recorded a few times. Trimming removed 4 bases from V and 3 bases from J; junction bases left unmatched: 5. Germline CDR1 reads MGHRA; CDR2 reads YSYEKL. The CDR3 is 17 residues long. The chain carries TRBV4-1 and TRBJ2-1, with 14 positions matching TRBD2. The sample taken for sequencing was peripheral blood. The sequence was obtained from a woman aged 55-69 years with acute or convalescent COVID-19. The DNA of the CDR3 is TGCGCCAGCAGCCGCGGACTAGCGGGGGGCGTCTACAATGAGCAGTTCTTC. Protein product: CASSRGLAGGVYNEQFF.